This T cell receptor (beta chain) is from a study of cytomegalovirus exposure and HLA in healthy donors. On the study more broadly: Later analysis reported that the 120 or so validation repertoires shared the platform of the approximately 690 first-cohort repertoires.

Here immunoSEQ multiplex PCR was the method, and the copy in TCRdb shows in-frame clones only, minus some. Of 45,000 to 70,000 clones listed, approximately 93% are singletons. Study-level findings and limits: Rarity held for most TCR sequences, but there were some public TCRs that occurred in many donors. Researchers counted 150 to 200 TCR beta chains as cytomegalovirus-associated. Reportedly, diagnosis of cytomegalovirus status by the classifier showed high specificity and sensitivity.

As concerns this clone: The antigen is undetermined.

Material: PBMCs. This TCR was recovered from a woman between 18 and 29 years old in good health and CMV-seronegative.

The CDR3: CASSFYAGTAGGGYTF. DNA of the CDR3: TGTGCCAGCAGCTTTTATGCTGGGACTGCCGGTGGTGGCTACACCTTC. The V gene is TRBV5-4, the J gene TRBJ1-2; D is perhaps TRBD1 (5 bases). This CDR3 comprises 16 residues. The germline V and J ends were trimmed by 2 bases and 7 bases, with 21 bases remaining between them. Germline CDR1 is SGHNT and CDR2 is YYREEE (reference sequence).